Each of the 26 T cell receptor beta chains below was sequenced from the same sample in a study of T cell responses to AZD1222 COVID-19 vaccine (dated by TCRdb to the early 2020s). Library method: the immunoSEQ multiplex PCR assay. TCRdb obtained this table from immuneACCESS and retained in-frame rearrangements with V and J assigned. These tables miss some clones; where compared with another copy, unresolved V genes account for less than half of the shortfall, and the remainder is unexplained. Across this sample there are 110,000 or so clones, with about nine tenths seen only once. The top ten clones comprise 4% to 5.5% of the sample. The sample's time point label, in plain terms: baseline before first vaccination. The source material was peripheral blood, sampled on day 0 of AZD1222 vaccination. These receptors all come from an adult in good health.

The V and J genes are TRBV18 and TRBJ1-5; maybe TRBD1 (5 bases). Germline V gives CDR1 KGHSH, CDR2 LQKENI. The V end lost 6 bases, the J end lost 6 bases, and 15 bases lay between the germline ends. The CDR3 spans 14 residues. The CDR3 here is CASSKGAEGQPQHF. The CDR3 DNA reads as TGTGCCAGCTCCAAAGGGGCAGAAGGTCAGCCCCAGCATTTT.

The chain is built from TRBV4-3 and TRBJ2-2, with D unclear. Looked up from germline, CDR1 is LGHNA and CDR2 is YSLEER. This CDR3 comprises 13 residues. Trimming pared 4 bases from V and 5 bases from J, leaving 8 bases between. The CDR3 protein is CASSRVGTGELFF. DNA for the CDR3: TGCGCCAGCAGCCGGGTGGGTACCGGGGAGCTGTTTTTT.

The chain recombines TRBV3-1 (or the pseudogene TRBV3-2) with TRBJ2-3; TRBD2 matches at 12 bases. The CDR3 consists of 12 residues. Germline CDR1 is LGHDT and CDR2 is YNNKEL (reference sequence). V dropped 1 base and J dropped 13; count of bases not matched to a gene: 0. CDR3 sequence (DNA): TGTGCCAGCAGCCAAGGACTAGCGGGGGAGTATTTT. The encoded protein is CASSQGLAGEYF.

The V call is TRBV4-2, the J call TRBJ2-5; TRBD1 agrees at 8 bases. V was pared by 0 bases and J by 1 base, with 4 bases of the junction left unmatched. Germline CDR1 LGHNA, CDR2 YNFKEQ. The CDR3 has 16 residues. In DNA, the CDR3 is TGTGCCAGCAGCCAAGATGGCGGACAGGGCCAAGAGACCCAGTACTTC. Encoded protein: CASSQDGGQGQETQYF.

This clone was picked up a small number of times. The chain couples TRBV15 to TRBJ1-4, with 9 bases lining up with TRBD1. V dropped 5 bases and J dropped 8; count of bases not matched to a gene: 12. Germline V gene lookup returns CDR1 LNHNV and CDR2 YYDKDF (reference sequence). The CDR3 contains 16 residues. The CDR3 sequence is CATSVVLGQGAEKLFF. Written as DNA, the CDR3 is TGTGCCACCAGCGTCGTCTTGGGACAGGGCGCGGAAAAACTGTTTTTT.

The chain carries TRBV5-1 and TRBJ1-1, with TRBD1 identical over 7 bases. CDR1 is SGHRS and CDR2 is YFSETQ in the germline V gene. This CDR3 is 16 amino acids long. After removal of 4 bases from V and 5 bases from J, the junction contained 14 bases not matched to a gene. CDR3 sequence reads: CASSPRGAQGGTEAFF. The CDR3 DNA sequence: TGCGCCAGCAGCCCGCGAGGAGCGCAGGGGGGGACTGAAGCTTTCTTT. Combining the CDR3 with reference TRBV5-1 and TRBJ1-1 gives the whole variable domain KAGVTQTPRYLIKTRGQQVTLSCSPISGHRSVSWYQQTPGQGLQFLFEYFSETQRNKGNFPGRFSGRQFSNSRSEMNVSTLELGDSALYLCASSPRGAQGGTEAFFGQGTRLTVV.

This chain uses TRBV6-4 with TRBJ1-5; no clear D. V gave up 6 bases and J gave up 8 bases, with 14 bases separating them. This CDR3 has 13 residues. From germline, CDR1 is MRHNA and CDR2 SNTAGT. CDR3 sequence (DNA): TGTGCCAGCAGCATCGACCGCGGCAAGCCCCAGCATTTT. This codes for CASSIDRGKPQHF.

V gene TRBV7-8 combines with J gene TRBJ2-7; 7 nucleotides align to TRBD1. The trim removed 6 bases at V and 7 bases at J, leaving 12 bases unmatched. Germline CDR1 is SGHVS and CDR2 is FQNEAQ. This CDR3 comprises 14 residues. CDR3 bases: TGTGCCAGCAGAGTGGACAGGATCTCCGGGGAGCAGTACTTC. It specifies CASRVDRISGEQYF.

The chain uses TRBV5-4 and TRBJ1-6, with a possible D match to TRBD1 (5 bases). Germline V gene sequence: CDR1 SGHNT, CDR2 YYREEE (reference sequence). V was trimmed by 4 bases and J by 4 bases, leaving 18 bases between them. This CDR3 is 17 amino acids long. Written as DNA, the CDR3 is TGTGCCAGCAGCCTAGGGAAGCCTGGGGCATATAATTCACCCCTCCACTTT. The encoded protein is CASSLGKPGAYNSPLHF. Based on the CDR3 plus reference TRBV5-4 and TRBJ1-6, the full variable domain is ETGVTQSPTHLIKTRGQQVTLRCSSQSGHNTVSWYQQALGQGPQFIFQYYREEENGRGNFPPRFSGLQFPNYSSELNVNALELDDSALYLCASSLGKPGAYNSPLHFGNGTRLTVT.

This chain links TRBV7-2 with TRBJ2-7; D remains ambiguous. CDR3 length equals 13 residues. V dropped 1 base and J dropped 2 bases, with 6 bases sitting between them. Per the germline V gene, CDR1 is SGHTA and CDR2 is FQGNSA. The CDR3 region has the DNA TGTGCCAGCAGCTTAGGCAAAACCTACGAGCAGTACTTC. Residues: CASSLGKTYEQYF.

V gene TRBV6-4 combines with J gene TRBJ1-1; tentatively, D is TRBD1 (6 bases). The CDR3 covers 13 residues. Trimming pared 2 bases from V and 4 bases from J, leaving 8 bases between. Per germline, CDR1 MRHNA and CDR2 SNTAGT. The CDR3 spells CASSDQGSTEAFF. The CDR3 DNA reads TGTGCCAGCAGTGACCAGGGGAGCACTGAAGCTTTCTTT.

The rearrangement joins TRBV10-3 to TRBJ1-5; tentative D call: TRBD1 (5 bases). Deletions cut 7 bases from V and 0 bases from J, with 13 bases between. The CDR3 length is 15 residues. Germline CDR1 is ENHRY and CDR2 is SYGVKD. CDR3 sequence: CAIKAATDSNQPQHF. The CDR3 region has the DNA TGTGCCATCAAGGCGGCGACAGATAGCAATCAGCCCCAGCATTTT.

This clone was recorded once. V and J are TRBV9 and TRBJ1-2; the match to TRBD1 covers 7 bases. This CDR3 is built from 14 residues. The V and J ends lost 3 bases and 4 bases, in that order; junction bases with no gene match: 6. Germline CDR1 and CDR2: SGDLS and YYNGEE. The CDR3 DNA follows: TGTGCCAGCAGCGGCGGACAGGCTCTCTATGGCTACACCTTC. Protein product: CASSGGQALYGYTF. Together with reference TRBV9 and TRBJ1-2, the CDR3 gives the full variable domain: DSGVTQTPKHLITATGQRVTLRCSPRSGDLSVYWYQQSLDQGLQFLIQYYNGEERAKGNILERFSAQQFPDLHSELNLSSLELGDSALYFCASSGGQALYGYTFGSGTRLTVV.

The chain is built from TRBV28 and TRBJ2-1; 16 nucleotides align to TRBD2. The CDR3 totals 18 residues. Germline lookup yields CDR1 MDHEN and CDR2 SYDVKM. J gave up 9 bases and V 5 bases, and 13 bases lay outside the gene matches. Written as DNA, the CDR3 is TGTGCCAGCAGTGACGGGACTAGCGGGGGGGCCGGTGGCGTTGAGCAGTTCTTC. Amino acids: CASSDGTSGGAGGVEQFF.

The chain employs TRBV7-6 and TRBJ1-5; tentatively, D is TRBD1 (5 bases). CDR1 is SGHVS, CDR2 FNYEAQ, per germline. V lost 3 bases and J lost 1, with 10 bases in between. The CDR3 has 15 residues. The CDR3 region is CASSFSAGSNQPQHF. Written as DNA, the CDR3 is TGTGCCAGCAGCTTCTCGGCAGGGAGCAATCAGCCCCAGCATTTT.

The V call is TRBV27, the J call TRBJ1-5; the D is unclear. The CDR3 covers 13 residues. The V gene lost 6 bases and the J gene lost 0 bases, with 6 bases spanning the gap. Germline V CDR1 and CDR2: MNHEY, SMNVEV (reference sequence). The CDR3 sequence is CASSPFSNQPQHF. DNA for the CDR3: TGTGCCAGCAGCCCGTTTAGCAATCAGCCCCAGCATTTT.

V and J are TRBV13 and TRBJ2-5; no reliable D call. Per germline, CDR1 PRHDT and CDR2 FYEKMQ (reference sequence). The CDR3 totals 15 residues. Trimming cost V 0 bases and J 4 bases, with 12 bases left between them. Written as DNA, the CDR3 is TGTGCCAGCAGCTTAGGCCTCAAGTCATTAGAGACCCAGTACTTC. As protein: CASSLGLKSLETQYF.

The CDR3 region has the DNA TGTGCTAGTGGTTTGGGGACTAGCGGGGGGGCCAAAGATACGCAGTATTTT. Its protein is CASGLGTSGGAKDTQYF. The chain employs TRBV12-5 and TRBJ2-3; 15 bases fit TRBD2. V lost 1 base and J lost 5; bases outside the gene matches: 4. The CDR3 is made up of 17 amino acids. The germline V gene has CDR1 LGHNT and CDR2 FRNRAP.

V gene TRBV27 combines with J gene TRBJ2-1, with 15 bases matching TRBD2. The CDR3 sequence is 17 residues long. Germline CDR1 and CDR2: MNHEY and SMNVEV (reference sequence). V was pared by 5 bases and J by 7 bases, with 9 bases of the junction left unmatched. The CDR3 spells CASSRSLGLAGGNEQFF. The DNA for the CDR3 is TGTGCCAGCAGTCGATCATTGGGACTAGCGGGGGGAAATGAGCAGTTCTTC.

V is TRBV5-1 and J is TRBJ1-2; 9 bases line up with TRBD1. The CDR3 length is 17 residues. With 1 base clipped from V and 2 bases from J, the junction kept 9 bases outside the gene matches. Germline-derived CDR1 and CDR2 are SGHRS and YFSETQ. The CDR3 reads CASSLRVGTGQNYGYTF. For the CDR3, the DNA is TGCGCCAGCAGCTTGCGTGTGGGGACAGGGCAGAACTATGGCTACACCTTC.

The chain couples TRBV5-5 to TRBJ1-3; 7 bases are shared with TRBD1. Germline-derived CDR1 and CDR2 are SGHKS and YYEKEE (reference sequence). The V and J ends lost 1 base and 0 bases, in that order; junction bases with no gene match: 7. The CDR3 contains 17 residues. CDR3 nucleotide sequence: TGTGCCAGCAGCTTGTTGACAGGGATGAGCTCTGGAAACACCATATATTTT. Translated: CASSLLTGMSSGNTIYF.

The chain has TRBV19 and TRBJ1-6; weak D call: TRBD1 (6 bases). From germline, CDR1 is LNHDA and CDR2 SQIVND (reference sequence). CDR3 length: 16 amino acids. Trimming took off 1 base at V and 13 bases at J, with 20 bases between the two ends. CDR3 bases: TGTGCCAGTAGTATAGGGATGGACAGCGGGAGGAGGCCCCTCCACTTT. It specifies CASSIGMDSGRRPLHF.

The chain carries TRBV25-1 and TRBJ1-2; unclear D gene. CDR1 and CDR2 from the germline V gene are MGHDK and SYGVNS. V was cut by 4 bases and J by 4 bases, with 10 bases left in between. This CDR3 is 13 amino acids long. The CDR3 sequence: CASSAADFYGYTF. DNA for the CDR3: TGTGCCAGCAGTGCCGCGGACTTCTATGGCTACACCTTC.

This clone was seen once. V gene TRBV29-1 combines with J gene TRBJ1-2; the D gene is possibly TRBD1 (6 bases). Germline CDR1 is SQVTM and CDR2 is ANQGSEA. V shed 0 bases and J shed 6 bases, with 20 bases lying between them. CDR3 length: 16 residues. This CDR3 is CSVEDPLRWGADGYTF. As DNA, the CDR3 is TGCAGCGTTGAAGATCCCCTCCGATGGGGGGCGGATGGCTACACCTTC.

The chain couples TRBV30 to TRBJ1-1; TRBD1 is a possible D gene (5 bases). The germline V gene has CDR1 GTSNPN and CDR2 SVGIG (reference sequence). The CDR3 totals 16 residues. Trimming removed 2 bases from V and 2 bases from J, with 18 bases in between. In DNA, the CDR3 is TGTGCCTGGAGTACTCCTCCCGGGACGGCTAACACTGAAGCTTTCTTT. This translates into CAWSTPPGTANTEAFF.

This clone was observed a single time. The CDR3: CASRRDSGNEKLFF. The CDR3 bases are TGCGCCAGCAGGCGGGACAGTGGAAATGAAAAACTGTTTTTT. This rearrangement joins TRBV5-1 to TRBJ1-4, with 7 bases lining up with TRBD1. V shed 5 bases and J 5 bases; nucleotides not matched to a gene: 6. Per germline, CDR1 SGHRS and CDR2 YFSETQ. This CDR3 has 14 amino acids.